The T cell receptor (beta chain) described here comes from a study of cytomegalovirus exposure and HLA in healthy donors. Study results and caveats: The study assumed roughly uniform donor sequencing depth for presence/absence analyses. What TCR beta sequences reportedly achieved was accurate prediction of HLA-A and HLA-B alleles in most subjects.

The PCR used 60 Vbeta and 13 Jbeta primers. The data were produced by immunoSEQ multiplex PCR, yet TCRdb's version contains in-frame clones alone and is incomplete. Counted here are fewer than 200,000 clones, roughly four fifths occurring once; the ten biggest clones make up around 4.7%. Regarding this clone: Its antigen is unknown.

CDR1 is WNHNN, CDR2 SYGVQD, per germline (reference sequence). This CDR3 has 15 amino acids. The V end was cut by 2 bases, the J end by 1 base, with 11 bases between. Sequencing was carried out using PBMCs. The rearrangement uses TRBV10-1 and TRBJ1-1, with unresolved D. The source of this sequence is a woman younger than 30 in good health and CMV-seropositive. CDR3 protein: CASSERRAGNTEAFF. The CDR3 DNA reads as TGCGCCAGCAGTGAGAGGCGGGCGGGGAACACTGAAGCTTTCTTT.